These 3 T cell receptor beta chains originate from one sample sequenced in a study of blood T cell repertoires in COVID-19 (dated by TCRdb to 2019 to 2021). The receptor library was made with the immunoSEQ multiplex PCR assay. In TCRdb, the immuneACCESS table is reduced to in-frame sequences with V and J assigned. These tables do not hold every clone; where another copy was compared, an unresolved V gene accounts for under half, and the others remain unexplained. The table for this sample lists 200,000 to 250,000 clones; just over 85% of them were counted only once. About 1.5% of the sample belongs to the ten largest clones. Sample: peripheral blood. The origin of the receptors is a man between 18 and 29 years old with active or convalescent COVID-19.

This clone showed up just a few times. The genes are TRBV19 and TRBJ2-7; D might be TRBD1 (6 bases). Germline V gene lookup returns CDR1 LNHDA and CDR2 SQIVND (reference sequence). The germline V and J ends were trimmed by 3 bases and 2 bases, with 11 bases remaining between them. CDR3 length equals 14 residues. The CDR3 sequence: CASSMGNRAYEQYF. CDR3 nucleotide sequence: TGTGCCAGTAGTATGGGCAACAGGGCCTACGAGCAGTACTTC.

The V gene is TRBV20-1, the J gene TRBJ2-3; D uncertain. CDR1 DFQATT and CDR2 SNEGSKA come from the germline V gene (reference sequence). There are 12 residues in the CDR3. Trimming pared 3 bases from V and 2 bases from J, leaving 6 bases between. CDR3 coding DNA: TGCAGTGCTAGTCCAAACACAGATACGCAGTATTTT. Translating it yields CSASPNTDTQYF.

The chain uses TRBV30 and TRBJ1-2; TRBD1 is a possible D gene (5 bases). The CDR3 runs 14 residues. Germline V gene lookup returns CDR1 GTSNPN and CDR2 SVGIG (reference sequence). Between the trimmed V and J ends, which lost 0 bases and 2 bases, there was a span of 10 bases. Here the CDR3 DNA reads TGTGCCTGGAGTGTACTCGGGGGGAACTATGGCTACACCTTC. Translating gives CAWSVLGGNYGYTF.